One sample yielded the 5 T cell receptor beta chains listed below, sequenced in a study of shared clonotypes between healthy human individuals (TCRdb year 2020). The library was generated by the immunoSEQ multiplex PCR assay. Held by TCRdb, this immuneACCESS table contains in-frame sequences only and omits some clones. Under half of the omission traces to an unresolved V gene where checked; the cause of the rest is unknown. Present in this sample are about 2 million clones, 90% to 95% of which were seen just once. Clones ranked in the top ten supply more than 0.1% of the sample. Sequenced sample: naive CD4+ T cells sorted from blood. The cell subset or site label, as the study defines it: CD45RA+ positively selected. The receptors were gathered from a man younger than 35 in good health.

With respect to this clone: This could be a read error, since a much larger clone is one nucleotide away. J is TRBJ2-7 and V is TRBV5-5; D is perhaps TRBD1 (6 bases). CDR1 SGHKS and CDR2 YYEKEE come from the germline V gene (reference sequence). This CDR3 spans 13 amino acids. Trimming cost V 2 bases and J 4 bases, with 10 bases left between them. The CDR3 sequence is CASSFLRGYEQYF. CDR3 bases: TGTGCCAGCAGCTTTCTCAGGGGATACGAGCAGTACTTC.

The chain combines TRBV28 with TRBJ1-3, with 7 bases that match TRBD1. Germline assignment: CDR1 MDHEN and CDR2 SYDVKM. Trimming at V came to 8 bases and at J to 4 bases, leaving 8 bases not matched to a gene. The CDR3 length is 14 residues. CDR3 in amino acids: CASGTTGTGNTIYF. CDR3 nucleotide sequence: TGTGCCAGCGGTACGACAGGGACCGGAAACACCATATATTTT.

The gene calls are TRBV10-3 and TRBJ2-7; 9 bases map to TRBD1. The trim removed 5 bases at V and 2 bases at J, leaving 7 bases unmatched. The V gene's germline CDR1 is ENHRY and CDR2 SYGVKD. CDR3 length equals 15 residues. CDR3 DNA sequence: TGTGCCATCAGTATAGGACAGGGGCAAACCTACGAGCAGTACTTC. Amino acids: CAISIGQGQTYEQYF.

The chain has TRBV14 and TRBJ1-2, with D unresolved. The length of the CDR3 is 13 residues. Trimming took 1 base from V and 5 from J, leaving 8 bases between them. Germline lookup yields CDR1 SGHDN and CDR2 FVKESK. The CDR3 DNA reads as TGTGCCAGCAGCCAAGTACAGACTTATGGCTACACCTTC. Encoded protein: CASSQVQTYGYTF.

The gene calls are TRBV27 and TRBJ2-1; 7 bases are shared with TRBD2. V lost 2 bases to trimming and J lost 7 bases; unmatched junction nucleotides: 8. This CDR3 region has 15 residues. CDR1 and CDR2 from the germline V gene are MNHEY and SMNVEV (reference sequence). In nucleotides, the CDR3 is TGTGCCAGCAGTTTACCCGGGACTAAAAGAAATGAGCAGTTCTTC. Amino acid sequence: CASSLPGTKRNEQFF.